This T cell receptor beta chain was sequenced for a study of blood T cell repertoires in COVID-19 (dated by TCRdb to about 2020). A note on the overall study: Samples covering the acute and convalescent phases of COVID-19 were provided by collaborators in the United States, Italy and Spain. The material from the prospective study consisted of cDNA or gDNA derived from T cells, B-cell-depleted T cells, or PBMCs. Subjects who had been exposed to COVID-19, were actively infected with it, or had recovered from it provided the deeply sampled blood TCRbeta repertoires that made up the dataset. The repertoires were released in a freely available public database intended as a resource for research on the immune response to SARS-CoV-2. Samples were obtained from the ongoing ImmuneRACE study (first 160 participants) and from 1,200 or so subjects provided by 6 global collaborators. A de-identified subject ID, COVID-19 status, age in years and sex were almost always included in the sample metadata. HLA class I and class II types, where available, came from metadata supplied by the sample provider rather than from assay-based typing. Findings and caveats that apply to the study as a whole: The amount of clinical and demographic metadata varied by source and participant and was provided uncurated.

TCRbeta CDR3 regions were amplified from genomic DNA by means of the immunoSEQ Assay, a bias-controlled multiplex PCR. On the authors' methods: The number of nucleated cells in each sample was estimated from the amplification of reference gene primers within the assay. To quantify the absolute abundance of each unique TCRbeta CDR3 rearrangement, sequence reads were collapsed and filtered. For each sample, productive Simpson clonality was calculated by taking the square root of Simpson's diversity index across productive rearrangements. TCRdb took this table from immuneACCESS and kept in-frame rearrangements with V and J called. Such tables lack part of the clones; where checked against another copy, unresolved V genes explain under half of the gap, and the rest is unexplained. The V and J calls and clone size come from that table; D and trimming were worked out from the DNA. This sample gives about 100,000 clones in total; over 75% of them show up just once. The leading ten clones occupy 3.8% of the sample.

CDR1 SGHRS and CDR2 YFSETQ are derived from the germline V gene. V lost 6 bases and J lost 7 bases; the stretch between them is 8 bases long. CDR3 length: 11 amino acids, cysteine to phenylalanine. The sequence is cut down to CDR3 DNA, 33 bases in frame from base 1. Comments on this clone: This receptor's antigen is unknown. There are no base qualities to consult, and no much larger clone falls within one base.

Collaborating institutions collected whole blood in K2EDTA tubes following their own protocols. For TCRbeta analysis, collaborators shipped samples as frozen whole blood, isolated PBMCs, or DNA extracted from either of those sample types. The rearranged chain carries TRBV5-1 and TRBJ2-1, with the D gene too uncertain to name. The TCR originated in a man aged 55 to 70 with acute or convalescent COVID-19. Specimen: peripheral blood. The nucleotide sequence is TGCGCCAGCAACGACTGGAATGAGCAGTTCTTC. Translated, this gives CASNDWNEQFF.